This T cell receptor beta chain was identified in a study of cytomegalovirus exposure and HLA in healthy donors. General study points: Generally TCR sequences proved uncommon, though certain public TCRs appeared in numerous donors.

For this clone: What it binds is unknown.

The donors were members of the validation cohort comprising over 90 subjects, separate from the approximately 630-subject first cohort. Libraries were prepared by immunoSEQ multiplex PCR; TCRdb keeps only in-frame clonotypes and omits some of them. The repertoire holds 120,000 or so clones, with around 95% as singletons. The sequencing input was PBMCs. The sequence was collected from a man aged 18 to 30 in good health and CMV-seronegative.

CDR3 coding DNA: TGCGCCAGCAGCCTTAGTCCTACCACCTACGAGCAGTACTTC. Its protein product is CASSLSPTTYEQYF. The chain couples TRBV4-1 to TRBJ2-7; D is unclear. V was cut by 4 bases and J by 2 bases, with 12 bases left in between. This CDR3 is built from 14 residues. CDR1 is MGHRA, CDR2 YSYEKL, per germline.